A selection of T cell receptor beta chains follows, all from one sample in a study of shared T cell receptors in the human thymus. Assay: immunoSEQ multiplex PCR; the TCRdb copy retains only in-frame clones and omits some. The data contain about 660,000 clones, roughly 90% of them singletons. Separately, the same data were catalogued under a study of human thymus T cells.

The sequenced material came from thymocytes. Receptors were obtained from a boy in the first two years of life with a congenital heart defect. Both conserved end residues are part of each CDR3. The order of the fields is D gene, J gene, clone size, V gene, CDR3 DNA, CDR3 protein. The D gene is left open where the match is weak. The size entry is marked missing in some rows and otherwise reads once, few, many or a size class.

d_gene: TRBD2
j_gene: TRBJ2-7
abundance: NA
v_gene: TRBV27
CDR3nt: TGTGCCAGCAGTCCCACTTGGACTAGCGGTTCCAGCGAGCAGTACTTC
CDR3aa: CASSPTWTSGSSEQYF

d_gene: TRBD2
j_gene: TRBJ2-5
abundance: once
v_gene: TRBV14
CDR3nt: TGTGCCAGCAGCCAAGGGGTAGCGGGAGTCTCCGAGACCCAGTACTTC
CDR3aa: CASSQGVAGVSETQYF

d_gene: NA
j_gene: TRBJ2-2
abundance: NA
v_gene: TRBV6-4
CDR3nt: TGTGCCAGCAGTGACGGGTTAGCGTCCAGCACCGGGGAGCTGTTTTTT
CDR3aa: CASSDGLASSTGELFF

d_gene: NA
j_gene: TRBJ2-1
abundance: NA
v_gene: TRBV6-1
CDR3nt: TGTGCCAGCAGTGAACAGCGCGATGAGCAGTTCTTC
CDR3aa: CASSEQRDEQFF

d_gene: NA
j_gene: TRBJ2-3
abundance: NA
v_gene: TRBV6-1
CDR3nt: TGTGCCAGCAGGGTACCGGGACACCTCACAGATACGCAGTATTTT
CDR3aa: CASRVPGHLTDTQYF

d_gene: TRBD2
j_gene: TRBJ2-7
abundance: NA
v_gene: TRBV7-3
CDR3nt: TGTGCCAGCAGCCCCCAAGAGCGGGAGCCTCCCTACGAGCAGTACTTC
CDR3aa: CASSPQEREPPYEQYF

d_gene: TRBD2
j_gene: TRBJ2-2
abundance: NA
v_gene: TRBV5-5
CDR3nt: TGTGCCAGCAGCTTACTAGCGGGAGAGGGGAACGGGGAGCTGTTTTTT
CDR3aa: CASSLLAGEGNGELFF

d_gene: TRBD2
j_gene: TRBJ2-7
abundance: NA
v_gene: TRBV6-4
CDR3nt: TGTGCCAGCAGTGAAAGAGCGGGAGGGCCCACCTACGAGCAGTACTTC
CDR3aa: CASSERAGGPTYEQYF

d_gene: NA
j_gene: TRBJ2-3
abundance: NA
v_gene: TRBV11-1
CDR3nt: TGTGCCAGCAGCTGGGGGGTGGTGGGCACAGATACGCAGTATTTT
CDR3aa: CASSWGVVGTDTQYF

d_gene: TRBD1
j_gene: TRBJ2-7
abundance: NA
v_gene: TRBV29-1
CDR3nt: TGCAGCGTGGGGGACAGTACGTACGAGCAGTACTTC
CDR3aa: CSVGDSTYEQYF

d_gene: TRBD2
j_gene: TRBJ2-7
abundance: NA
v_gene: TRBV28
CDR3nt: TGTGCCAGCAGCGACAAGCGGGAGCCCTACGAGCAGTACTTC
CDR3aa: CASSDKREPYEQYF

d_gene: TRBD1
j_gene: TRBJ2-7
abundance: NA
v_gene: TRBV28
CDR3nt: TGTGCCGGCAGTCTGCGACAGGGTACGCACGAGCAGTACTTC
CDR3aa: CAGSLRQGTHEQYF

d_gene: TRBD1
j_gene: TRBJ2-5
abundance: NA
v_gene: TRBV20-1
CDR3nt: TGCAGTGCTACAGGGGGTGAGACCCAGTACTTC
CDR3aa: CSATGGETQYF

d_gene: NA
j_gene: TRBJ2-7
abundance: NA
v_gene: TRBV4-1
CDR3nt: TGCGCCAGCAGCCAAGCAGGGGGACTCGTAGCCTACGAGCAGTACTTC
CDR3aa: CASSQAGGLVAYEQYF